This TCR beta chain stems from a study of identical twins. Overall study results and limits: An excess of low generation probability was shown by twin-shared out-of-frame alpha sequences. With abundant cord blood beta clonotypes, insertions were fewer; memory repertoires showed no such pattern.

Unique molecular identifiers were present on cDNA, and template switching added a universal primer site. MiXCR, applied by TCRdb to the 5' RACE reads, yields one record per CDR3 protein. The sample records 350,000 to 400,000 distinct CDR3 sequences, around 9.7% being singletons. In regard to this clonotype: Its antigen is not identified. A much bigger clone sits one base away, suggesting this may be a read error.

Trimming removed 2 bases from V and 6 bases from J, with 2 bases in between. CDR3 length equals 11 residues. Material: naive T cells sorted from blood. The V call is TRBV12-3 or TRBV12-4, the J call TRBJ1-5; D is ambiguous. The source of this sequence is a woman aged 45-60 years in good health. The CDR3 region has the DNA TGTGCCAGCAGTTTAACTCAGCCCCAGCATTTT. Translated, it gives CASSLTQPQHF.